The clone carrying this T cell receptor beta chain was seen a handful of times. Antigen unknown. This entry comes from a study of human T cells and chemical hapten exposure. Study information: Diphenylcyclopropenone, dosed weekly to the scalp, was given to patients throughout the roughly 25-week study. Enrolled patients were predominantly female and had alopecia areata, totalis or universalis. Findings and caveats of the study: Donors were affected by alopecia, so their immune reaction might vary from that of healthy individuals.

TCRdb re-called the RACE reads with MiXCR, one entry per CDR3 protein. The repertoire has tens of thousands of distinct CDR3 sequences, about 9.3% of them found once; the top ten carry around 1.5%. As for time point: patch test 1, 2 weeks after DPC sensitization. Treatment reported: therapeutic diphenylcyclopropenone sensitization with weekly scalp DPC. Sequencing started from total RNA isolated from unfractionated whole blood. Germline V gene sequence: CDR1 MNHNY, CDR2 SVGAGI (reference sequence). V lost 8 bases and J lost 0, with 7 bases in between. This CDR3 contains 12 residues. The chain employs TRBV6-6 and TRBJ1-2; D call uncertain. Sequences were derived from whole blood, sampled in connection with sensitization to the hapten diphenylcyclopropenone (DPC). The receptor comes from a woman in her forties or fifties with alopecia areata. Some clones in this sample may be carry-over from other donors' samples. This CDR3 is CASGRANYGYTF. The CDR3 coding sequence is TGTGCCAGCGGACGAGCTAACTATGGCTACACCTTC.